This T cell receptor (beta chain) was found in a study of T cells after yellow fever vaccination. A single record per CDR3 protein comes from TCRdb applying MiXCR to the 5' RACE reads. The profile shows a few hundred thousand distinct CDR3 sequences, about 4% of them singletons. CDR3 length equals 14 residues. Trimming left V 6 bases short and J 6 bases short, with 14 bases between. Germline CDR1 ENHRY, CDR2 SYGVKD. This clonotype appeared a few times. The chain recombines TRBV10-3 with TRBJ1-4; D may be TRBD1 (5 bases). The sample was PBMCs, taken 5 days after the yellow fever booster vaccination. This sequence was found in a man between 18 and 35 years old who received the YFV17D yellow fever vaccine. CDR3 bases: TGTGCCATCAGACCGGGACTCAGGCATGAAAAACTGTTTTTT. It specifies CAIRPGLRHEKLFF.